The T cell receptor (beta chain) under discussion was sequenced for a study of shared clonotypes between healthy human individuals. Assay: immunoSEQ multiplex PCR; the TCRdb copy retains only in-frame clones and omits some. There are roughly 2.2 million clones in the sample; less than 95% occur only once, and around 0.38% lies in the top ten. Germline CDR1 reads SGHRS; CDR2 reads YFSETQ. With 4 bases removed from V and 10 bases from J, the gap between germline ends came to 21 bases. The CDR3 spans 15 residues. The specimen was naive CD4+ T cells from PBMCs. Specified subset: CD45RA+ positively selected. The chain couples TRBV5-1 to TRBJ2-4; D is perhaps TRBD1 (6 bases). The origin of this receptor is a man younger than 30 in good health. Some clones in this sample may be carry-over from other donors' samples. The CDR3 spells CASSGGGRAKGIQYF. DNA for the CDR3: TGCGCCAGCAGCGGGGGCGGCAGGGCCAAGGGGATTCAGTACTTC.